This entry lists 10 T cell receptor beta chains sequenced from one sample in a study of T-cell memory formation after mild COVID-19. MiXCR, applied by TCRdb to the 5' RACE reads, yields one record per CDR3 protein. This table holds about 320,000 distinct CDR3 sequences, roughly an eighth found once. Specimen: PBMCs or a T cell subset sorted from them (not recorded which). The receptors derive from a man aged 18 to 30 who had mild COVID-19 (a few samples of this study predate the infection). Cell type and time point are not known.

This clonotype turned up a few times. This chain links TRBV7-6 with TRBJ1-4; no firm D call. This CDR3 contains 15 residues. Germline CDR1 SGHVS, CDR2 FNYEAQ. The V end was cut by 6 bases, the J end by 0 bases, with 11 bases between. This CDR3 reads CASRETLATNEKLFF. CDR3 in DNA: TGTGCCAGCAGAGAAACACTAGCAACTAATGAAAAACTGTTTTTT.

The V gene is TRBV7-6, the J gene TRBJ2-2; D ambiguous. Germline values: CDR1 SGHVS, CDR2 FNYEAQ. The CDR3 is 16 residues long. Deletions cut 2 bases from V and 2 bases from J, with 12 bases between. In DNA, the CDR3 is TGTGCCAGCAGCTTACAAGAACCAGTTAACACCGGGGAGCTGTTTTTT. Protein product: CASSLQEPVNTGELFF.

V usage is TRBV11-2 and J usage is TRBJ2-5; 7 bases are a match to TRBD2. The CDR3 covers 15 residues. V lost 5 bases to trimming and J lost 3 bases; unmatched junction nucleotides: 9. The germline V gene has CDR1 SGHAT and CDR2 FQNNGV. CDR3 sequence reads: CASSPRASGEETQYF. The CDR3 DNA sequence: TGTGCCAGCAGCCCACGAGCTAGCGGTGAAGAGACCCAGTACTTC.

This clonotype was observed at least ten times. This chain joins TRBV5-1 and TRBJ2-5, with D possibly being TRBD2 (5 bases). This CDR3 has 15 residues. Germline V gene lookup returns CDR1 SGHRS and CDR2 YFSETQ. Trimming removed 0 bases from V and 4 bases from J, with 13 bases in between. CDR3 nucleotides: TGCGCCAGCAGCTTGGGACTGAGCGGCCGAGAGACCCAGTACTTC. The encoded protein is CASSLGLSGRETQYF.

This clonotype appeared many times. V gene TRBV7-2 combines with J gene TRBJ2-1; D remains unclear. V shed 1 base and J shed 7 bases, with 8 bases lying between them. The CDR3 length is 13 residues. The germline V gene encodes CDR1 SGHTA and CDR2 FQGNSA. This chain's CDR3 is CASSLGAGNEQFF. CDR3 sequence (DNA): TGTGCCAGCAGCTTAGGGGCTGGGAATGAGCAGTTCTTC.

This clonotype came up many times. This chain uses TRBV7-9 with TRBJ2-7, with 7 bases identical to TRBD2. CDR3 size: 13 residues. V shed 4 bases, J shed 2 bases, and the junction held 2 bases outside the gene matches. Germline V CDR1 and CDR2: SEHNR, FQNEAQ (reference sequence). The CDR3 sequence: CASSSGLAYEQYV. The CDR3 DNA is TGTGCCAGCAGCTCTGGACTAGCCTACGAGCAGTACGTC.

This clonotype was seen once. The CDR3 DNA follows: TGTGCCAGCAGCTTGGCGGCCGGTCAGCCCCAGCATTTT. The encoded protein is CASSLAAGQPQHF. The chain combines TRBV7-3 with TRBJ1-5, with D hard to call. The CDR3 loop spans 13 amino acids. The germline V gene has CDR1 SGHTA and CDR2 FQGTGA. Trimming left V 3 bases short and J 6 bases short, with 9 bases between.

This clonotype was detected a few times. This chain connects TRBV5-1 to TRBJ2-1; D gene uncertain. Trimming cost V 4 bases and J 2 bases, with 10 bases left between them. This CDR3 region has 14 residues. Germline V gene lookup returns CDR1 SGHRS and CDR2 YFSETQ. The CDR3: CASSDDPTYNEQFF. Here the CDR3 DNA reads TGCGCCAGCAGCGATGACCCCACCTACAATGAGCAGTTCTTC.

This clonotype has just a few counts. The gene calls are TRBV11-2 and TRBJ2-3; TRBD2 matches 7 bases. Losses at the gene ends were 4 bases for V and 10 bases for J; bases not matched to a gene: 5. Looked up from germline, CDR1 is SGHAT and CDR2 is FQNNGV. There are 12 residues in the CDR3. CDR3: CASSSQRGSQYF. The CDR3 bases are TGTGCCAGCAGCTCCCAGCGGGGTTCGCAGTATTTT. The whole variable domain, remainder taken from reference TRBV11-2 and TRBJ2-3, is EAGVAQSPRYKIIEKRQSVAFWCNPISGHATLYWYQQILGQGPKLLIQFQNNGVVDDSQLPKDRFSAERLKGVDSTLKIQPAKLEDSAVYLCASSSQRGSQYFGPGTRLTVL.

This clonotype showed up just a few times. The rearrangement links TRBV6-2 or TRBV6-3 to TRBJ2-3; 7 positions match TRBD1. Germline V CDR1 and CDR2: MNHEY, SVGEGT. The CDR3 consists of 14 residues. The J segment lost 4 bases and the V segment lost 6 bases, leaving 7 bases of the junction unmatched. CDR3: CASRSDREADTQYF. The CDR3 region has the DNA TGTGCCAGCAGGAGCGACAGGGAAGCAGATACGCAGTATTTT.